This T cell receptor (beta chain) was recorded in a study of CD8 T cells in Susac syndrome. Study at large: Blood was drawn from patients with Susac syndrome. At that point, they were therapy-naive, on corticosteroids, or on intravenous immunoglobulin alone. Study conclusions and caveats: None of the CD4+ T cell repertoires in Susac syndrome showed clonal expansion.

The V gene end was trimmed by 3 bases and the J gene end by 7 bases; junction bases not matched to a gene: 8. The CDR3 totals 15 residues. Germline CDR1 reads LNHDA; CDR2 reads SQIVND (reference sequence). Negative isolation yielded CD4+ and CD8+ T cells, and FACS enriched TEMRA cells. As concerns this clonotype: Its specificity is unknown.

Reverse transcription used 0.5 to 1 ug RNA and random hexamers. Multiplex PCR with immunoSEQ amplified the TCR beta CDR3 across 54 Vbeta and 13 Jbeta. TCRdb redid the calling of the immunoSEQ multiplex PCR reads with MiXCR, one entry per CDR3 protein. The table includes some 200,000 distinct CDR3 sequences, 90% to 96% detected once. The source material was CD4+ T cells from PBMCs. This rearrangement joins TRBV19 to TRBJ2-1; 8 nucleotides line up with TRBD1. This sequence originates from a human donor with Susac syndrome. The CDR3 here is CASSIGQGLRNEQFF. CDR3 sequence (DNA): TGTGCCAGTAGTATTGGACAGGGTTTACGTAATGAGCAGTTCTTC.